The rows below give T cell receptor beta chains drawn from one sample of a study of cytomegalovirus exposure and HLA in healthy donors. The data were produced by immunoSEQ multiplex PCR, yet TCRdb's version contains in-frame clones alone and is incomplete. The repertoire holds approximately 200,000 clones, with about 80% as singletons. The sequenced material came from PBMCs. These receptors were collected from a woman between 18 and 29 years old in good health and CMV-seropositive. Both conserved end residues are part of each CDR3. D genes are given only for firm matches. Only some rows state a clone size, as once, few, many or a class for expanded clones.

- | TRBJ1-1 | TRBV4-1 | - | TGCGCCAGCAGCCAAGATCCAGGCTCGGAAGGTGAAGCTTTCTTT | CASSQDPGSEGEAFF
- | TRBJ2-7 | TRBV5-4 | TRBD1 | TGTGCCAGCAGCTTGGTGGGACAGACCTACGAGCAGTACTTC | CASSLVGQTYEQYF
- | TRBJ2-1 | TRBV12-5 | TRBD2 | TGTGCTAGTGGTACACAACTAGCGGGGGGGAACAATGAGCAGTTCTTC | CASGTQLAGGNNEQFF
- | TRBJ1-2 | TRBV23-1 | - | TGCGCCAGCAGTCAATCTTGGGTGCAGGGGTCGAATGGCTACACCTTC | CASSQSWVQGSNGYTF
- | TRBJ2-1 | TRBV4-2 | TRBD2 | TGTGCCAGCAGCCAAGGGACTAGCGGGGGGGCAAGGGAGCAGTTCTTC | CASSQGTSGGAREQFF
- | TRBJ1-1 | TRBV14 | - | TGTGCCAGCAGCCAAGATCGGGGGGGTTTCTCTGAAGCTTTCTTT | CASSQDRGGFSEAFF
- | TRBJ1-2 | TRBV14 | TRBD1 | TGTGCCAGCAGCCAAGGCCCACTACAGGGGGCAAACTATGGCTACACCTTC | CASSQGPLQGANYGYTF
- | TRBJ2-5 | TRBV13 | TRBD1 | TGTGCCAGCAGCTCCCACTGGACAGGGATTGACAAGGAGACCCAGTACTTC | CASSSHWTGIDKETQYF
- | TRBJ2-3 | TRBV6-1 | TRBD2 | TGTGCCAGCAGTACTAGCGGGGGGGTGGATACGCAGTATTTT | CASSTSGGVDTQYF
- | TRBJ2-3 | TRBV2 | - | TGTGCCAGCAGTGAAAGACTGGTATCTAGCACAGATACGCAGTATTTT | CASSERLVSSTDTQYF
- | TRBJ2-2 | TRBV15 | TRBD1 | TGTGCCACCCGGCCCGGGACAGGGCCCGGGGAGCTGTTTTTT | CATRPGTGPGELFF
- | TRBJ1-2 | TRBV5-6 | - | TGTGCCAGCAGCTTGGAAGGGGCGGAAGGCTACACCTTC | CASSLEGAEGYTF
- | TRBJ2-3 | TRBV5-4 | TRBD2 | TGTGCCAGCAGCTTTCCTAGCGGTCGCACAGATACGCAGTATTTT | CASSFPSGRTDTQYF
- | TRBJ2-5 | TRBV6-1 | - | TGTGCCAGCAGTGAACTGGGCGTTCAAGAGACCCAGTACTTC | CASSELGVQETQYF
few | TRBJ2-5 | TRBV5-1 | TRBD2 | TGCGCCAGCAGCTTGGTGGCTAGCGGGGTGGAGACCCAGTACTTC | CASSLVASGVETQYF
- | TRBJ2-5 | TRBV7-7 | TRBD1 | TGTGCTAGCAGCTTAGGCGGGACAGGGTTAGAGACCCAGTACTTC | CASSLGGTGLETQYF
once | TRBJ1-5 | TRBV4-1 | TRBD1 | TGCGCCAGCAGCCTAAGACAGGGCCAATTTAGCAATCAGCCCCAGCATTTT | CASSLRQGQFSNQPQHF